This T cell receptor beta chain was captured by sequencing in a study of blood T cell repertoires in COVID-19. The overall study: Samples representing acute and convalescent COVID-19 were sourced from the United States, Italy and Spain. From T cells, B-cell-depleted T cells, or PBMCs came the material, which was cDNA or gDNA.

Clones were read by immunoSEQ multiplex PCR, and TCRdb kept only the in-frame ones, dropping some. This repertoire shows over 150,000 clones, approximately 80% found once; its top ten account for 6% to 8.5%. CDR3 length: 14 residues. Germline V gene sequence: CDR1 SGDLS, CDR2 YYNGEE. With 3 bases removed from V and 5 bases from J, the gap between germline ends came to 14 bases. Sequencing used peripheral blood. The receptor's source is a human donor in a cohort sampled during active COVID-19. The chain has TRBV9 and TRBJ1-2, with D perhaps TRBD1 (6 bases). The DNA of the CDR3 is TGTGCCAGCAGCGCTGGACAGCAGCCTTATGGCTACACCTTC. This sequence encodes CASSAGQQPYGYTF.